This passage covers 32 T cell receptor beta chains from one sample sequenced in a study of blood T cell repertoires in COVID-19. Libraries were prepared by immunoSEQ multiplex PCR; TCRdb keeps only in-frame clonotypes and omits some of them. The sample consists of some 150,000 clones, approximately 90% of them appearing once. The sample was peripheral blood. The receptor set was obtained from a woman aged 60-70 years who had recovered from COVID-19.

The chain combines TRBV24-1 with TRBJ2-7; TRBD1 matches at 9 bases. J gave up 2 bases and V 4 bases, and 5 bases lay outside the gene matches. The CDR3 has 15 amino acids. From germline, CDR1 is KGHDR and CDR2 SFDVKD. The CDR3 DNA reads TGTGCCACCAGTGAAGCGGGACAGGGCCCCTACGAGCAGTACTTC. This gives the protein CATSEAGQGPYEQYF.

This clone was counted once. V is TRBV18 and J is TRBJ1-4; tentative D call: TRBD1 (5 bases). From germline, CDR1 is KGHSH and CDR2 LQKENI. The CDR3 is 15 amino acids. V gave up 3 bases and J gave up 8 bases, with 16 bases separating them. CDR3 sequence reads: CASSPGHVRTEKLFF. The CDR3 region has the DNA TGTGCCAGCTCACCCGGACACGTTAGGACCGAAAAACTGTTTTTT.

The chain has TRBV2 and TRBJ1-3; 11 nucleotides agree with TRBD1. The V segment lost 9 bases and the J segment 4 bases; nucleotides outside the gene matches: 2. Per germline, CDR1 SNHLY and CDR2 FYNNEI. The CDR3 loop spans 13 amino acids. The CDR3 DNA reads as TGTGCCAGTGGGACAGGGGGAGGAAACACCATATATTTT. Translation: CASGTGGGNTIYF.

The genes are TRBV11-2 and TRBJ1-2, with a weak D call TRBD1 (6 bases). The germline V gene encodes CDR1 SGHAT and CDR2 FQNNGV. This CDR3 has 13 amino acids. Trimming left V 5 bases short and J 1 base short, with 8 bases between. This CDR3 reads CASSPGVNYGYTF. DNA for the CDR3: TGTGCCAGCAGCCCAGGGGTTAACTATGGCTACACCTTC.

Only one count was recorded for this clone. V and J are TRBV24-1 and TRBJ2-1, with TRBD1 matching over 9 bases. The CDR3 is 14 amino acids. The trim removed 7 bases at V and 3 bases at J, leaving 3 bases unmatched. Germline CDR1 KGHDR, CDR2 SFDVKD. The CDR3 sequence: CATRGQGSYNEQFF. In DNA form, the CDR3 reads TGTGCCACCAGGGGACAGGGAAGCTACAATGAGCAGTTCTTC.

This clone was counted a single time. The rearrangement joins TRBV5-1 to TRBJ1-1, with a tentative D call TRBD1 (5 bases). Trimming removed 4 bases at V and 1 base at J, with 11 bases between. This CDR3 has 14 amino acids. The germline CDR1 and CDR2 sequences are SGHRS and YFSETQ. This CDR3 reads CASSPRGGNTEAFF. DNA of the CDR3: TGCGCCAGCAGCCCCCGCGGGGGGAACACTGAAGCTTTCTTT.

The genes are TRBV10-3 and TRBJ2-2, with TRBD2 identical over 13 bases. The CDR3 totals 17 residues. From germline, CDR1 is ENHRY and CDR2 SYGVKD. The V gene end was trimmed by 6 bases and the J gene end by 2 bases; junction bases not matched to a gene: 6. The DNA for the CDR3 is TGTGCCATCAGAAGGACTAGCGGGGGCCCTAACACCGGGGAGCTGTTTTTT. It codes for CAIRRTSGGPNTGELFF.

The count of this clone is one. The J gene is TRBJ2-7, the V gene TRBV19, with no clear D. The CDR3 spans 14 residues. CDR1 is LNHDA and CDR2 is SQIVND in the germline V gene (reference sequence). The V and J ends lost 6 bases and 5 bases respectively, with 17 bases between them. CDR3 protein: CASRTRLGENEQYF. CDR3 in DNA: TGTGCCAGTAGGACCCGGCTTGGAGAGAACGAGCAGTACTTC. Variable domain in full (rest from reference TRBV19 and TRBJ2-7): DGGITQSPKYLFRKEGQNVTLSCEQNLNHDAMYWYRQDPGQGLRLIYYSQIVNDFQKGDIAEGYSVSREKKESFPLTVTSAQKNPTAFYLCASRTRLGENEQYFGPGTRLTVT.

This clone was recorded a few times. CDR3 region: CASSPGQGKDAQFF. CDR3 coding DNA: TGCGCCAGCAGCCCGGGACAGGGTAAGGATGCGCAGTTCTTC. The rearrangement joins TRBV5-1 to TRBJ2-1, with 9 nucleotides matching TRBD1. The CDR3 has 14 residues. Germline loops: CDR1 SGHRS, CDR2 YFSETQ. The V gene end was trimmed by 4 bases and the J gene end by 12 bases; junction bases not matched to a gene: 11.

This rearrangement joins TRBV18 to TRBJ1-3; TRBD1 is a possible D gene (6 bases). The germline gives CDR1 KGHSH, CDR2 LQKENI. With 3 bases removed from V and 8 bases from J, the gap between germline ends came to 17 bases. The CDR3 runs 15 residues. CDR3 bases: TGTGCCAGCTCACCGACCGGACAGTTGGATGACACCATATATTTT. Its protein product is CASSPTGQLDDTIYF.

The CDR3 here is CASSPPSYEQYF. CDR3 nucleotides: TGTGCCAGCAGCCCTCCCTCCTACGAGCAGTACTTC. The chain employs TRBV11-2 and TRBJ2-7; no clear D gene. The CDR3 length is 12 residues. Trimming took 5 bases from V and 0 from J, leaving 5 bases between them. Germline CDR1 reads SGHAT; CDR2 reads FQNNGV.

The rearrangement joins TRBV2 to TRBJ2-2; no clear D gene. V gave up 0 bases and J gave up 0 bases, with 8 bases separating them. Germline assignment: CDR1 SNHLY and CDR2 FYNNEI. This CDR3 has 16 amino acids. DNA of the CDR3: TGTGCCAGCAGTGAAGCAGAGCTATCGAACACCGGGGAGCTGTTTTTT. Amino acid sequence: CASSEAELSNTGELFF.

CDR3 loop: CSGGPGDRGIYEQFF. CDR3 bases: TGCAGCGGTGGGCCCGGGGACAGGGGTATCTATGAGCAGTTCTTC. This chain uses TRBV29-1 with TRBJ2-1, with TRBD1 matching 10 bases. Germline V gene lookup returns CDR1 SQVTM and CDR2 ANQGSEA. The CDR3 covers 15 residues. With V trimmed by 7 bases and J by 8 bases, 14 bases remained unmatched.

The chain has TRBV30 and TRBJ1-2, with D possibly matching TRBD1 (5 bases). V was cut by 4 bases and J by 3 bases, with 9 bases left in between. Looked up from germline, CDR1 is GTSNPN and CDR2 is SVGIG (reference sequence). The length of the CDR3 is 12 residues. The CDR3 bases are TGTGCCTGGAATGACAGATACTATGGCTACACCTTC. This encodes CAWNDRYYGYTF.

This rearrangement joins TRBV28 to TRBJ2-1; 7 bases fit TRBD2. The CDR3 extends over 13 amino acids. V dropped 7 bases and J dropped 7; count of bases not matched to a gene: 7. In germline, CDR1 is MDHEN, CDR2 SYDVKM. CDR3 nucleotide sequence: TGTGCCAGCAATCTAGCGGCCAAAAATGAGCAGTTCTTC. It encodes CASNLAAKNEQFF.

In this sample, this clone turned up once. The CDR3 is CASSEGGTSGGAGELFF. For the CDR3, the DNA is TGTGCCAGCAGTGAAGGAGGGACTAGCGGGGGTGCCGGGGAGCTGTTTTTT. This chain links TRBV6-1 with TRBJ2-2; TRBD2 matches at 14 bases. The CDR3 extends over 17 amino acids. Trimming removed 1 base from V and 6 bases from J; junction bases left unmatched: 4. Germline CDR1 is MNHNS and CDR2 is SASEGT.

This clone was observed once. The J gene is TRBJ1-3, the V gene TRBV5-5; D is unresolved. Deletions cut 2 bases from V and 2 bases from J, with 11 bases between. CDR3 length: 15 residues. Germline V CDR1 and CDR2: SGHKS, YYEKEE (reference sequence). This CDR3 is CASSFLHGAGNTIYF. The CDR3 DNA sequence: TGTGCCAGCAGCTTCTTACACGGGGCTGGAAACACCATATATTTT.

DNA for the CDR3: TGTGCCAGTTCCTTTAACCGGGGCGGGGGGGGAAGCTCCTACAATGAGCAGTTCTTC. This sequence encodes CASSFNRGGGGSSYNEQFF. The chain uses TRBV27 and TRBJ2-1, with 9 bases that match TRBD2. Germline loops: CDR1 MNHEY, CDR2 SMNVEV (reference sequence). After removal of 9 bases from V and 0 bases from J, the junction contained 18 bases not matched to a gene. The CDR3 loop spans 19 amino acids.

V is TRBV5-1 and J is TRBJ1-3; D is unclear. The CDR3 is made up of 13 amino acids. CDR1 is SGHRS, CDR2 YFSETQ, per germline. The V gene lost 0 bases and the J gene lost 4 bases, with 5 bases spanning the gap. The CDR3 spells CASSLDGGNTIYF. As DNA, the CDR3 is TGCGCCAGCAGCTTGGACGGGGGAAACACCATATATTTT.

This chain uses TRBV5-4 with TRBJ2-7; D remains ambiguous. Germline V gives CDR1 SGHNT, CDR2 YYREEE (reference sequence). The CDR3 length is 13 residues. Trimming cost V 0 bases and J 7 bases, with 11 bases left between them. The CDR3 bases are TGTGCCAGCAGCTTGGCCGGTGCCCCGGAGCAGTACTTC. The encoded protein is CASSLAGAPEQYF.

Points on this clone: Other DNA sequences in the sample encode the same CDR3. This chain connects TRBV7-9 to TRBJ1-5, with 8 bases aligning to TRBD1. The CDR3 is 14 residues long. J lost 2 bases, V lost 3 bases, and 0 bases had no gene match. The germline V gene encodes CDR1 SEHNR and CDR2 FQNEAQ (reference sequence). The CDR3, as DNA: TGTGCCAGCAGCTTGACAGGGGGCAATCAGCCCCAGCATTTT. Translating it yields CASSLTGGNQPQHF.

The DNA of the CDR3 is TGTGCCAGCAGCCAATTCAGGGGCCTCCAAGAGACCCAGTACTTC. Protein: CASSQFRGLQETQYF. The J gene is TRBJ2-5, the V gene TRBV3-1 (or the pseudogene TRBV3-2); a weak D match, TRBD1 (6 bases). Trimming removed 2 bases at V and 1 base at J, with 11 bases between. The CDR3 has 15 amino acids. Germline CDR1 reads LGHDT; CDR2 reads YNNKEL (reference sequence).

This chain uses TRBV3-1 (or the pseudogene TRBV3-2) with TRBJ1-3; D perhaps matches TRBD1 (5 bases). Trimming took 6 bases from V and 2 from J, leaving 14 bases between them. This CDR3 has 15 amino acids. Germline V gene sequence: CDR1 LGHDT, CDR2 YNNKEL (reference sequence). For the CDR3, the DNA is TGTGCCAGCAGTCCGAAAGGGGTTCCTGGAAACACCATATATTTT. As protein: CASSPKGVPGNTIYF.

The CDR3 loop reads CASSFGTGGNQPQHF. The CDR3 nucleotides read TGTGCCAGCAGCTTTGGGACAGGGGGAAATCAGCCCCAGCATTTT. This chain connects TRBV13 to TRBJ1-5, with TRBD1 matching 11 bases. This CDR3 has 15 amino acids. Germline V gives CDR1 PRHDT, CDR2 FYEKMQ (reference sequence). The trim removed 3 bases at V and 4 bases at J, leaving 2 bases unmatched.

This sequence joins TRBV7-8 and TRBJ2-1; the match to TRBD2 covers 9 bases. Germline CDR1 and CDR2: SGHVS and FQNEAQ. The length of the CDR3 is 17 residues. Losses at the gene ends were 0 bases for V and 4 bases for J; bases not matched to a gene: 7. CDR3 sequence (DNA): TGTGCCAGCAGCTTAGCGCGGCTAGCGGGAACTTACAATGAGCAGTTCTTC. It encodes CASSLARLAGTYNEQFF. The full variable domain, completed using reference TRBV7-8 and TRBJ2-1, is GAGVSQSPRYKVAKRGQDVALRCDPISGHVSLFWYQQALGQGPEFLTYFQNEAQLDKSGLPSDRFFAERPEGSVSTLKIQRTQQEDSAVYLCASSLARLAGTYNEQFFGPGTRLTVL.

The chain employs TRBV28 and TRBJ1-1, with D unresolved. With 8 bases removed from V and 5 bases from J, the gap between germline ends came to 15 bases. CDR3 length equals 13 residues. Germline CDR1 MDHEN, CDR2 SYDVKM. CDR3 amino acids: CASGLDAGTEAFF. In DNA, the CDR3 is TGTGCCAGCGGATTAGATGCGGGTACTGAAGCTTTCTTT.

This chain connects TRBV27 to TRBJ1-1; D gene unclear. Germline CDR1 reads MNHEY; CDR2 reads SMNVEV (reference sequence). V shed 3 bases and J shed 4 bases, with 15 bases lying between them. CDR3 length: 15 residues. Here the CDR3 DNA reads TGTGCCAGCAGTTTTGGTGCCGGTCCGGGCACTGAAGCTTTCTTT. Protein product: CASSFGAGPGTEAFF.

The chain couples TRBV5-6 to TRBJ1-2; tentative D call: TRBD1 (6 bases). The CDR3 sequence is 16 residues long. Trimming left V 1 base short and J 5 bases short, with 18 bases between. Germline V CDR1 and CDR2: SGHDT, YYEEEE. This CDR3 reads CASSLNGGPTGYGYTF. Written as DNA, the CDR3 is TGTGCCAGCAGCTTGAATGGGGGCCCCACCGGATATGGCTACACCTTC.

This clone was counted many times. The chain uses TRBV7-9 and TRBJ1-1; 7 positions agree with TRBD1. The germline gives CDR1 SEHNR, CDR2 FQNEAQ (reference sequence). The CDR3 has 14 amino acids. Trimming at V came to 5 bases and at J to 4 bases, leaving 7 bases not matched to a gene. CDR3 bases: TGTGCCAGCAGCCTACAGGGGTACACCACTGAAGCTTTCTTT. Residues: CASSLQGYTTEAFF.

The chain is built from TRBV5-6 and TRBJ2-2, with D unclear. In germline, CDR1 is SGHDT, CDR2 YYEEEE. The length of the CDR3 is 15 residues. Trimming stripped 0 bases from V and 2 bases from J, with 8 bases between. CDR3 nucleotide sequence: TGTGCCAGCAGCTTGGGACTGCCCAACACCGGGGAGCTGTTTTTT. Its protein product is CASSLGLPNTGELFF. The full variable domain, its missing parts supplied by reference TRBV5-6 and TRBJ2-2, is DAGVTQSPTHLIKTRGQQVTLRCSPKSGHDTVSWYQQALGQGPQFIFQYYEEEERQRGNFPDRFSGHQFPNYSSELNVNALLLGDSALYLCASSLGLPNTGELFFGEGSRLTVL.

The chain links TRBV5-5 to TRBJ2-2; TRBD1 agrees at 11 bases. V gave up 1 base and J gave up 8 bases; unmatched junction bases: 7. The CDR3 loop spans 16 amino acids. The germline CDR1 and CDR2 sequences are SGHKS and YYEKEE (reference sequence). The CDR3 DNA sequence: TGTGCCAGCAGCTTGCAGGGACAGGGGGAGCGAGGGGAGCTGTTTTTT. Protein product: CASSLQGQGERGELFF.

This sequence joins TRBV5-1 and TRBJ2-3; D is possibly TRBD2 (5 bases). V gave up 2 bases and J gave up 2 bases, with 9 bases separating them. Looked up from germline, CDR1 is SGHRS and CDR2 is YFSETQ. The CDR3 has 14 residues. CDR3 bases: TGCGCCAGCAGCTTAGAGGGAAACACAGATACGCAGTATTTT. This codes for CASSLEGNTDTQYF.